The 18 T cell receptor beta chains presented below share a single source sample, sequenced in a study of OX40 agonist ivuxolimab in advanced cancers. The protocol was immunoSEQ multiplex PCR, while the TCRdb copy is restricted to in-frame clones and leaves out a portion. The repertoire holds about 70,000 clones, with over 85% as singletons. The sequencing used CD4+ or CD8+ T cells sorted from blood, collected in a trial of the OX40 agonist ivuxolimab. The receptors derive from an adult with an advanced solid tumor such as melanoma, head and neck, liver or kidney cancer.

The chain couples TRBV5-1 to TRBJ1-1, with no clear D. This CDR3 spans 13 amino acids. In germline, CDR1 is SGHRS, CDR2 YFSETQ. V dropped 0 bases and J dropped 0 bases, with 3 bases sitting between them. CDR3 region: CASSLALNTEAFF. DNA for the CDR3: TGCGCCAGCAGCTTGGCCCTGAACACTGAAGCTTTCTTT.

The rearrangement joins TRBV30 to TRBJ1-2; D ambiguous. Trimming pared 1 base from V and 4 bases from J, leaving 10 bases between. Germline assignment: CDR1 GTSNPN and CDR2 SVGIG (reference sequence). CDR3 length: 13 amino acids. Written as DNA, the CDR3 is TGTGCCTGGAGTGCGTCGGGATTCTATGGCTACACCTTC. This encodes CAWSASGFYGYTF.

This chain uses TRBV18 with TRBJ2-5; weak D call: TRBD1 (5 bases). The V end was cut by 4 bases, the J end by 6 bases, with 15 bases between. Germline V lookup: CDR1 KGHSH, CDR2 LQKENI. The CDR3 runs 14 residues. CDR3 nucleotide sequence: TGTGCCAGCTCACTTAAAGACAGTGGAAAGACCCAGTACTTC. Protein sequence: CASSLKDSGKTQYF.

This chain joins TRBV7-8 and TRBJ1-2; a possible D gene is TRBD1 (5 bases). The CDR3 totals 15 residues. The V gene's germline CDR1 is SGHVS and CDR2 FQNEAQ. V was pared by 5 bases and J by 5 bases, with 18 bases between. The CDR3 loop is CASSPALTEDYGYTF. For the CDR3, the DNA is TGTGCCAGCAGCCCGGCCCTGACAGAGGATTATGGCTACACCTTC.

The chain is built from TRBV5-4 and TRBJ2-2; 9 nucleotides align to TRBD2. The CDR3 contains 16 residues. Germline V lookup: CDR1 SGHNT, CDR2 YYREEE (reference sequence). Losses at the gene ends were 3 bases for V and 4 bases for J; bases not matched to a gene: 7. The CDR3 loop reads CASSSWKRGATGELFF. The CDR3 region has the DNA TGTGCCAGCAGCTCTTGGAAGCGGGGGGCCACCGGGGAGCTGTTTTTT.

This clone was picked up one time. The chain has TRBV6-5 and TRBJ1-2; the D is unclear. The CDR3 contains 16 residues. Per germline, CDR1 MNHEY and CDR2 SVGAGI. Between the trimmed V and J ends, which lost 0 bases and 4 bases, there was a span of 15 bases. The CDR3 is CASSYSMGWGGYGYTF. In DNA, the CDR3 is TGTGCCAGCAGTTACTCGATGGGGTGGGGAGGCTATGGCTACACCTTC.

The V call is TRBV4-1, the J call TRBJ2-7; 7 bases line up with TRBD1. The CDR3 has 15 residues. V lost 6 bases, J lost 4 bases, and 12 bases stayed unmatched. Germline CDR1 and CDR2: MGHRA and YSYEKL. This CDR3 reads CASRKQSGGNYEQYF. The CDR3 coding sequence is TGCGCCAGCAGAAAACAATCAGGGGGTAATTACGAGCAGTACTTC.

The V and J genes are TRBV5-4 and TRBJ1-6; no firm D call. This CDR3 comprises 15 residues. Germline V lookup: CDR1 SGHNT, CDR2 YYREEE (reference sequence). V was shortened by 0 bases and J by 6 bases, with 10 bases between the two germline ends. CDR3 coding DNA: TGTGCCAGCAGCTTGGGGGAGGCGGGTAATTCACCCCTCCACTTT. Protein sequence: CASSLGEAGNSPLHF.

This CDR3 is CASSLVQDYGYTF. CDR3 DNA: TGCGCCAGCAGCTTGGTACAGGATTATGGCTACACCTTC. The V and J genes are TRBV5-1 and TRBJ1-2, with a possible D match to TRBD1 (5 bases). V lost 0 bases and J 5 bases, leaving 8 bases between the germline ends. Germline CDR1 SGHRS, CDR2 YFSETQ. This CDR3 comprises 13 residues.

This clone was counted between two and nine times. The chain is built from TRBV2 and TRBJ1-6; TRBD1 matches at 9 bases. This CDR3 contains 13 residues. Trimming at V came to 6 bases and at J to 9 bases, leaving 3 bases not matched to a gene. CDR1 is SNHLY, CDR2 FYNNEI, per germline. CDR3 sequence: CASRGTGSSPLHF. As DNA, the CDR3 is TGTGCCAGCAGAGGGACAGGGAGTTCACCCCTCCACTTT.

V gene TRBV30 combines with J gene TRBJ2-5; 7 nucleotides match TRBD1. V lost 4 bases to trimming and J lost 5 bases; unmatched junction nucleotides: 7. Germline V gives CDR1 GTSNPN, CDR2 SVGIG (reference sequence). This CDR3 is 13 amino acids long. For the CDR3, the DNA is TGTGCCTGGACCTATGGGACAGCGGAGACCCAGTACTTC. It encodes CAWTYGTAETQYF.

V usage is TRBV5-6 and J usage is TRBJ1-2; D not certain. Trimming took 1 base from V and 7 from J, leaving 11 bases between them. In germline, CDR1 is SGHDT, CDR2 YYEEEE. CDR3 size: 13 residues. The CDR3 protein is CASSLIRDFGYTF. CDR3 DNA sequence: TGTGCCAGCAGCTTGATACGGGATTTTGGCTACACCTTC.

The V and J genes are TRBV7-2 and TRBJ1-2; possible D gene TRBD1, 6 bases. The CDR3 is 17 amino acids. Germline CDR1 is SGHTA and CDR2 is FQGNSA. The ends were cut back, 1 base at V and 1 base at J, with 16 bases in the middle. CDR3 coding DNA: TGTGCCAGCAGCTTAGTTTCTTCGGGGGCCCTTAACTATGGCTACACCTTC. As protein: CASSLVSSGALNYGYTF.

This sequence joins TRBV4-2 and TRBJ2-3; the match to TRBD2 covers 8 bases. Germline V CDR1 and CDR2: LGHNA, YNFKEQ. The CDR3 extends over 16 amino acids. The ends lost 1 base at V and 1 base at J; junction bases unmatched: 4. The CDR3 sequence is CASSQGQTSGTDTQYF. For the CDR3, the DNA is TGTGCCAGCAGCCAAGGTCAGACTAGCGGCACAGATACGCAGTATTTT.

The chain combines TRBV5-1 with TRBJ2-3; D not certain. Trimming left V 9 bases short and J 0 bases short, with 17 bases between. The CDR3 is 15 residues long. Germline CDR1 and CDR2: SGHRS and YFSETQ. DNA for the CDR3: TGCGCCACGCGGCCCGGTCCCGTCAGCACAGATACGCAGTATTTT. Translating gives CATRPGPVSTDTQYF.

This chain uses TRBV18 with TRBJ1-6; a possible D gene is TRBD1 (5 bases). Trimming pared 0 bases from V and 13 bases from J, leaving 19 bases between. CDR1 is KGHSH and CDR2 is LQKENI in the germline V gene. The CDR3 consists of 16 residues. CDR3 bases: TGTGCCAGCTCACCACCGGGGTCGGGACGCGGTTCCCCCCTCCACTTT. Translation: CASSPPGSGRGSPLHF.

The chain is built from TRBV5-1 and TRBJ2-3, with D hard to call. V shed 4 bases and J shed 9 bases, with 15 bases lying between them. The germline V gene has CDR1 SGHRS and CDR2 YFSETQ. The CDR3 is 13 amino acids. In DNA, the CDR3 is TGCGCCAGCAGCCCACCCGATACGGACACGCAGTATTTT. This encodes CASSPPDTDTQYF.

The chain carries TRBV11-2 and TRBJ2-3; 10 positions match TRBD2. V dropped 4 bases and J dropped 8; count of bases not matched to a gene: 9. The length of the CDR3 is 15 residues. Germline assignment: CDR1 SGHAT and CDR2 FQNNGV. The CDR3 DNA reads as TGTGCCAGCAGCTCCTCGAGCGGGGGGGCCGCTACGCAGTATTTT. Translation gives CASSSSSGGAATQYF.